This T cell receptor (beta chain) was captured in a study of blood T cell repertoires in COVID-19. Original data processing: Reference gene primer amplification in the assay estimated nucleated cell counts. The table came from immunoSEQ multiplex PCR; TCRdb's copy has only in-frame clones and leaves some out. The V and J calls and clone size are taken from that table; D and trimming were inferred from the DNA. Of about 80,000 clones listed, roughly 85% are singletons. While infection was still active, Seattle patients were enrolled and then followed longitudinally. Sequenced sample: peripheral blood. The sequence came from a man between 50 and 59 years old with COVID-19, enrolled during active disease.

The CDR3 nucleotides are TGTGCCAGCACCAGGGACTATGGGGGCTCTGGAAACACCATATATTTT. It encodes CASTRDYGGSGNTIYF. V gene TRBV5-4 combines with J gene TRBJ1-3; TRBD1 is a possible D gene (5 bases). V was cut by 6 bases and J by 0 bases, with 16 bases left in between. Germline lookup yields CDR1 SGHNT and CDR2 YYREEE (reference sequence). The CDR3 spans 16 residues.